This TCR beta chain was sequenced for a study of blood T cell repertoires in COVID-19 (dated by TCRdb to the early 2020s). The study in broad terms: The collaborator samples originated in the United States, Italy and Spain and spanned the acute and convalescent phases of COVID-19. The material from the prospective study consisted of cDNA or gDNA derived from T cells, B-cell-depleted T cells, or PBMCs. Where HLA class I and class II types were available, the types were taken from metadata supplied by the sample provider, not from assay-based typing. Samples came from the ongoing ImmuneRACE study (first 160 participants) plus 1,254 subjects from 6 global collaborators. The sample metadata nearly always contained a de-identified subject ID, COVID-19 status, age in years and sex. Deeply sampled blood TCRbeta repertoires from subjects exposed to, actively infected with, or recovered from COVID-19 were included in the dataset. The repertoires were made available in a free public database intended to serve as a resource for research on the immune response to SARS-CoV-2. Findings and caveats that apply to the study as a whole: Clinical and demographic metadata were provided uncurated, with the amount varying by source and participant.

On this clone itself: No cognate antigen has been identified for it. Nothing much larger sits one base from this clone, and base qualities are not available.

At one collaborating source in Seattle, patients were enrolled during active infection and were followed longitudinally through the course of disease. The collaborating institutions used their own protocols to collect whole blood in K2EDTA tubes. For TCRbeta analysis, collaborators shipped samples as frozen whole blood, isolated PBMCs, or DNA extracted from either of those sample types. The germline V gene provides CDR1 SGHDN and CDR2 FVKESK. V was cut back by 5 bases and J by 1 base, leaving a gap of 14 bases between them. Measured from the cysteine to the phenylalanine, the CDR3 is 15 residues long. Only CDR3 DNA remains: 45 bases, in frame from the first base. TCRbeta CDR3 regions were amplified from genomic DNA using the immunoSEQ Assay, a bias-controlled multiplex PCR. The study's processing was this. The number of nucleated cells in each sample was estimated from the amplification of reference gene primers within the assay. To quantify the absolute abundance of each unique TCRbeta CDR3 rearrangement, sequence reads were collapsed and filtered. For each sample, productive Simpson clonality was calculated as the square root of Simpson's diversity index across productive rearrangements. TCRdb re-hosts the immuneACCESS table, in-frame sequences only. Its copies lack some clones; in the studies checked, an unresolved V gene accounts for under half of them, and the cause for the rest is not known. The V and J calls and clone size come from that table; D and trimming were worked out from the DNA. This sample is represented by around 340,000 clones; 70% to 90% of them were singletons. The ten largest clones capture just over 7% of the sample.

The V and J genes are TRBV14 and TRBJ1-1; the D gene is possibly TRBD1, with 5 bases matching. Input material: peripheral blood. This clonotype originated in a woman in her sixties with COVID-19, enrolled during active disease. The sequenced DNA is TGTGCCAGCAGCGTCGGGACTTACCGGAACACTGAAGCTTTCTTT. This yields the protein CASSVGTYRNTEAFF.